The 25 T cell receptor beta chains below come from one sample, sequenced in a study of patients with pleural tuberculosis. MiXCR was run by TCRdb on the reads, yielding one entry per CDR3 protein. The table has some 48,000 distinct CDR3 sequences, about 6.8% seen once. The receptors originated from a human donor with pleural tuberculosis.

In its sample, this clonotype was seen many times. This chain connects TRBV7-6 to TRBJ2-5; no firm D call. V gave up 1 base and J gave up 1 base, with 10 bases separating them. CDR1 is SGHVS, CDR2 FNYEAQ, per germline. The CDR3 is made up of 15 amino acids. CDR3 in DNA: TGTGCCAGCAGCTTAGAGGCCACAGCCCAAGAGACCCAGTACTTC. This codes for CASSLEATAQETQYF.

This clonotype was found many times. The CDR3 nucleotides read TGCCGAAGGCCTCATGGCAATCAGCCCCAGCATTTT. It codes for CRRPHGNQPQHF. V is TRBV5-1 and J is TRBJ1-5; D remains ambiguous. The CDR3 contains 12 residues. Germline CDR1 is SGHRS and CDR2 is YFSETQ.

This clonotype was found many times. The chain carries TRBV7-3 and TRBJ2-5; 10 bases agree with TRBD1. The germline V gene has CDR1 SGHTA and CDR2 FQGTGA. Unmatched junction bases numbered 7, after V lost 3 bases and J lost 6 bases. CDR3 size: 15 residues. The CDR3 here is CASSLTGGAQKTQYF. The CDR3 DNA reads as TGTGCCAGCAGCTTGACAGGGGGCGCCCAGAAGACCCAGTACTTC.

Turning to this clonotype: A much larger clone differs from this one at a single base, so this may be a read error. V usage is TRBV5-4 and J usage is TRBJ2-1, with 7 bases lining up with TRBD2. The CDR3 is made up of 16 amino acids. Per germline, CDR1 SGHNT and CDR2 YYREEE (reference sequence). The CDR3 DNA follows: TGTGCCAGCAGCTTGTTTCTAGCGGAATCCTACATTGAGCAGTTCTTC. Residues: CASSLFLAESYIEQFF.

This clonotype was recorded many times. The rearrangement links TRBV5-1 to TRBJ2-3; the D gene is possibly TRBD2 (5 bases). V lost 5 bases and J 4 bases, leaving 11 bases between the germline ends. Germline V gene sequence: CDR1 SGHRS, CDR2 YFSETQ. The CDR3 runs to 13 residues. The CDR3 region has the DNA TGCGCCAGCAGGGAAACGGGGTCAGATACGCAGTATTTT. This encodes CASRETGSDTQYF.

This clonotype was counted at least ten times. The V call is TRBV11-1, the J call TRBJ1-1, with 8 bases identical to TRBD1. CDR3 length equals 15 residues. Trimming at V came to 3 bases and at J to 5 bases, leaving 8 bases not matched to a gene. Germline V lookup: CDR1 SGHAT, CDR2 FQDESV (reference sequence). The CDR3 nucleotides are TGTGCCAGCAGCTTTCCAGGGGGCGCGGGGACTGAAGCTTTCTTT. Residues: CASSFPGGAGTEAFF.

This clonotype was counted at least ten times. The chain links TRBV12-3 or TRBV12-4 to TRBJ2-7, with D tentatively TRBD2 (5 bases). Trimming removed 2 bases at V and 3 bases at J, with 11 bases between. The CDR3 is made up of 14 amino acids. CDR3 nucleotides: TGTGCCAGCAGTTTACGGCCAACTAGCTACGAGCAGTACTTC. Amino acids: CASSLRPTSYEQYF.

This clonotype appeared many times. The chain uses TRBV11-2 and TRBJ2-5; possibly TRBD2 for D (5 bases). The V and J ends lost 8 bases and 4 bases respectively, with 11 bases between them. Per the germline V gene, CDR1 is SGHAT and CDR2 is FQNNGV. CDR3 length equals 12 residues. This chain's CDR3 is CASSPAGETQYF. For the CDR3, the DNA is TGTGCCAGCTCCCCGGCGGGAGAGACCCAGTACTTC.

This clonotype is judged medium-sized (0.01 to 0.1%). In nucleotides, the CDR3 is TGTGCCACCCAAAGGGGTACCCAGAACACTGAAGCTTTCTTT. This codes for CATQRGTQNTEAFF. V usage is TRBV10-3 and J usage is TRBJ1-1; TRBD1 is a possible D gene (5 bases). The V gene's germline CDR1 is ENHRY and CDR2 SYGVKD. The CDR3 totals 14 residues. Trimming removed 10 bases at V and 1 base at J, with 16 bases between.

Notes on this clonotype: A much larger clone is a single base away; this may be a read error. The chain is built from TRBV28 and TRBJ2-7; D is uncertain. The CDR3 runs 13 residues. Germline V CDR1 and CDR2: MDHEN, SYDVKM. CDR3 residues: CAGSSVNTYEQYF. The CDR3 nucleotides read TGTGCCGGCAGTTCCGTGAATACCTACGAGCAGTACTTC.

At least ten counts were recorded for this clonotype. The chain employs TRBV7-3 and TRBJ1-1; D is unresolved. Germline loops: CDR1 SGHTA, CDR2 FQGTGA. Trimming left V 4 bases short and J 1 base short, with 7 bases between. This CDR3 has 13 residues. The DNA of the CDR3 is TGTGCCAGCAGCTCTCAACAGAACACTGAAGCTTTCTTT. This codes for CASSSQQNTEAFF. Full variable domain (missing parts from reference TRBV7-3 and TRBJ1-1): GAGVSQTPSNKVTEKGKYVELRCDPISGHTALYWYRQSLGQGPEFLIYFQGTGAADDSGLPNDRFFAVRPEGSVSTLKIQRTERGDSAVYLCASSSQQNTEAFFGQGTRLTVV.

This clonotype was counted ten times or more. This chain connects TRBV20-1 to TRBJ2-7; 10 bases map to TRBD2. This CDR3 has 15 amino acids. V shed 6 bases and J 2 bases; nucleotides not matched to a gene: 10. Per germline, CDR1 DFQATT and CDR2 SNEGSKA (reference sequence). The CDR3 DNA sequence: TGCAGTGCAGGAGAAGCGGGAGGGCTCGCCTACGAGCAGTACTTC. It yields the protein CSAGEAGGLAYEQYF.

This clonotype was recorded a few times. V is TRBV5-1 and J is TRBJ2-3; a possible D gene is TRBD2 (5 bases). The ends were cut back, 7 bases at V and 5 bases at J, with 14 bases in the middle. The germline V gene encodes CDR1 SGHRS and CDR2 YFSETQ. This CDR3 has 13 residues. The CDR3 nucleotides are TGCGCCAGCGGAGAGGAAGCGGTAGATACGCAGTATTTT. Encoded protein: CASGEEAVDTQYF.

V is TRBV4-2 and J is TRBJ2-2; 11 bases agree with TRBD2. V lost 4 bases, J lost 7 bases, and 5 bases stayed unmatched. The CDR3 runs 15 residues. Germline lookup yields CDR1 LGHNA and CDR2 YNFKEQ. The CDR3 here is CASSLTSGKIGELFF. CDR3 nucleotide sequence: TGTGCCAGCAGCCTGACTAGCGGGAAGATCGGGGAGCTGTTTTTT.

Ten or more counts support this clonotype. The chain is built from TRBV29-1 and TRBJ1-1; D is perhaps TRBD1 (6 bases). Germline V gene lookup returns CDR1 SQVTM and CDR2 ANQGSEA. With 4 bases removed from V and 5 bases from J, the gap between germline ends came to 14 bases. This CDR3 contains 13 residues. CDR3 loop: CSVAWGARTEAFF. DNA for the CDR3: TGCAGCGTTGCTTGGGGGGCGCGGACTGAAGCTTTCTTT.

Regarding this clonotype: This is likely a read error, given that the CDR3 carries no conserved phenylalanine or tryptophan at its end. The chain carries TRBV29-1 and TRBJ1-2, with D perhaps TRBD1 (5 bases). Germline V lookup: CDR1 SQVTM, CDR2 ANQGSEA. CDR3 size: 11 residues. Trimming pared 5 bases from V and 6 bases from J, leaving 10 bases between. CDR3: CSVWDGDGYTL. As DNA, the CDR3 is TGCAGCGTTTGGGACGGAGATGGCTACACCCTC.

This clonotype was observed at least ten times. The chain uses TRBV28 and TRBJ1-3, with a weak D call TRBD1 (5 bases). The CDR3 is 17 residues long. Germline V gene lookup returns CDR1 MDHEN and CDR2 SYDVKM. V dropped 4 bases and J dropped 0 bases, with 16 bases sitting between them. CDR3 sequence (DNA): TGTGCCAGCAGTTCAGCTTCCAGGACACACTCTGGAAACACCATATATTTT. It yields the protein CASSSASRTHSGNTIYF.

Only a few counts were recorded for this clonotype. This sequence joins TRBV29-1 and TRBJ1-1; unclear D gene. Germline loops: CDR1 SQVTM, CDR2 ANQGSEA. Trimming left V 1 base short and J 3 bases short, with 6 bases between. The CDR3 covers 12 residues. CDR3 sequence reads: CSVEVLDTEAFF. As DNA, the CDR3 is TGCAGCGTTGAAGTCCTGGACACTGAAGCTTTCTTT.

This clonotype was seen ten or more times. This chain uses TRBV20-1 with TRBJ1-3, with D unclear. The V gene lost 1 base and the J gene lost 4 bases, with 5 bases spanning the gap. In germline, CDR1 is DFQATT, CDR2 SNEGSKA (reference sequence). The CDR3 has 12 amino acids. The CDR3 nucleotides are TGCAGTGCTAGAGTACCGGGAAACACCATATATTTT. It specifies CSARVPGNTIYF.

At least ten counts were recorded for this clonotype. The rearrangement links TRBV11-2 to TRBJ1-2, with D unclear. This CDR3 comprises 14 residues. The germline V and J ends were trimmed by 2 bases and 0 bases, with 7 bases remaining between them. Germline lookup yields CDR1 SGHAT and CDR2 FQNNGV. DNA for the CDR3: TGTGCCAGCAGCTTACTTCCCTCTAACTATGGCTACACCTTC. As protein: CASSLLPSNYGYTF. Filled out from reference TRBV11-2 and TRBJ1-2, the complete variable domain reads EAGVAQSPRYKIIEKRQSVAFWCNPISGHATLYWYQQILGQGPKLLIQFQNNGVVDDSQLPKDRFSAERLKGVDSTLKIQPAKLEDSAVYLCASSLLPSNYGYTFGSGTRLTVV.

This clonotype was detected a few times. Here the CDR3 DNA reads TGTGCCAGCAGCGTAGGAGGTGATAACTATGGCTACACCTTC. Its translation is CASSVGGDNYGYTF. The chain combines TRBV9 with TRBJ1-2; D gene ambiguous. This CDR3 is built from 14 residues. Germline V gives CDR1 SGDLS, CDR2 YYNGEE. V was shortened by 0 bases and J by 1 base, with 7 bases between the two germline ends.

This chain connects TRBV29-1 to TRBJ1-2; D is unresolved. The CDR3 extends over 11 amino acids. CDR1 is SQVTM, CDR2 ANQGSEA, per germline. V was trimmed by 6 bases and J by 6 bases, leaving 11 bases between them. The CDR3 DNA is TGCAGCGTGAGGATACGGAATGGCTACACCTTC. Translated: CSVRIRNGYTF.

The sample holds many counts of this clonotype. J is TRBJ1-4 and V is TRBV28; D remains ambiguous. V lost 5 bases and J 3 bases, leaving 10 bases between the germline ends. Germline CDR1 and CDR2: MDHEN and SYDVKM. CDR3 length: 14 amino acids. The CDR3 sequence: CASSLVGANEKLFF. CDR3 DNA sequence: TGTGCCAGCAGTCTCGTCGGCGCTAATGAAAAACTGTTTTTT.

The sample holds many counts of this clonotype. This rearrangement joins TRBV28 to TRBJ2-5, with TRBD2 matching 7 bases. V lost 5 bases and J lost 4; bases outside the gene matches: 10. The CDR3 length is 15 residues. CDR1 and CDR2 (germline): MDHEN, SYDVKM. This chain's CDR3 is CASSPARAGAETQYF. For the CDR3, the DNA is TGTGCCAGCAGTCCTGCCCGGGCGGGAGCAGAGACCCAGTACTTC.

This chain uses TRBV11-2 with TRBJ2-1, with D possibly matching TRBD2 (5 bases). Germline V gene sequence: CDR1 SGHAT, CDR2 FQNNGV. The CDR3 has 15 amino acids. V was pared by 3 bases and J by 1 base, with 10 bases between. CDR3 DNA sequence: TGTGCCAGCAGCTTTATCCCGGGATCCTACAATGAGCAGTTCTTC. Translated: CASSFIPGSYNEQFF.